This is a list of T cell receptor beta chains from one sample in a study of human T cells and chemical hapten exposure. In TCRdb, the RACE reads were re-called with MiXCR into one record per CDR3 protein. Of fewer than 300,000 distinct CDR3 sequences in the sample, 7.5% to 8% were seen once. Sequencing used whole blood, obtained in connection with sensitization to the hapten diphenylcyclopropenone (DPC). These receptor sequences come from a man between 18 and 29 years old with alopecia areata. Some clones in this sample may be carry-over from other donors' samples. Both conserved end residues are part of each CDR3. The D gene is left open where the match is weak. Clone size is shown for a subset of rows, as once, few, many or a class of expanded clone.

TRBJ1-1,TRBV6-6,many,TRBD1,TGTGCCAGCAGAGAAGGCAGGGGGGCTTTCTTT,CASREGRGAFF
TRBJ2-5,TRBV7-3,-,TRBD1,TGTGCCAGCAGCTTGGTTGGGACAGAAGAGACCCAGTACTTC,CASSLVGTEETQYF
TRBJ1-4,TRBV4-3,-,TRBD1,TGCGCCAGCAGCCAAGATCTACGGACAGGCGGCAGCAAACTGTTTTTT,CASSQDLRTGGSKLFF
TRBJ1-4,TRBV7-3,many,TRBD1,TGTGCCAGCAGCCACGGACAGGCTAATGAAAAACTGTTTTTT,CASSHGQANEKLFF
TRBJ1-3,TRBV5-5,-,TRBD1,TGTGCCAGCAGCCGTACAGGGGGCGCATCTGGAAACACCATATATTTT,CASSRTGGASGNTIYF
TRBJ1-5,TRBV10-3,-,-,TGTGCCATCAGTGAGTCGAAGGGCCAGCCCCAGCATTTT,CAISESKGQPQHF
TRBJ1-4,TRBV20-1,-,-,TGCAGTGCTACAAGACAGTTTGATGAAAAACTGTTTTTT,CSATRQFDEKLFF
TRBJ1-3,TRBV7-2,-,-,TGTGCCAGCAGCTTACTTTCTAGGGGAAACACCATATATTTT,CASSLLSRGNTIYF
TRBJ2-3,TRBV7-2,-,TRBD2,TGTGCCAGCAGCTTTACCCAGCGGGGGGGCATAAGCACAGATACGCAGTATTTT,CASSFTQRGGISTDTQYF
TRBJ2-3,TRBV7-2,-,TRBD2,TGTGCCAGCAGTTCCTCGCCCGTGCTAGCGGGCACAGATACGCAGTATTTT,CASSSSPVLAGTDTQYF
TRBJ1-5,TRBV6-5,-,-,TGTGCCAGCAGCACCGGGACTCATAGCAATCAGCCCCAGCATTTT,CASSTGTHSNQPQHF
TRBJ1-5,TRBV7-2,-,-,TGTGCCAGCAGCTTAGCGCAGGACCGAAATCAGCCCCAGCATTTT,CASSLAQDRNQPQHF
TRBJ2-1,TRBV11-1,few,-,TGTGCCAGCAACATTGTAGGAGGGGAGAAAGTCTTC,CASNIVGGEKVF
TRBJ2-7,TRBV27,-,-,TGTGCCAGCAGTTTTGGCCTAACCTACGAGCAGTACTTC,CASSFGLTYEQYF